This T cell receptor beta chain was sequenced during a study of human T cells and chemical hapten exposure. For the study at large: Enrolled patients were predominantly female and had alopecia areata, totalis or universalis.

Whole-study results and caveats: TCRs at a frequency above 1 in 1000 stayed unchanged with DPC sensitization. There was a positive correlation between PT1 expanded TCR counts and patch test score.

Many counts were recorded for this clonotype. Its antigen remains unknown. Time point denoted: pre-sensitization, week 0. Specified treatment: therapeutic diphenylcyclopropenone sensitization with weekly scalp DPC. In every case, blood was obtained before the patch test was applied. TCRdb reanalysed the RACE reads using MiXCR and keeps one entry per CDR3 protein. The top ten clones hold 2% to 3% of a sample with approximately 90,000 distinct CDR3 sequences, 8.5% of them seen once. The receptor's source is a middle-aged man with alopecia areata. Some clones in this sample may be carry-over from other donors' samples. Sample: whole blood, taken in connection with sensitization to the hapten diphenylcyclopropenone (DPC).

The CDR3 region has the DNA TGTGCCAGCAGTGAATGGTATCCGGACGGTCGCTCCTACGAGCAGTACGTC. It encodes CASSEWYPDGRSYEQYV. The V call is TRBV2, the J call TRBJ2-7; D remains ambiguous. The CDR3 is 17 residues long. V shed 2 bases and J shed 0 bases, with 17 bases lying between them. Germline values: CDR1 SNHLY, CDR2 FYNNEI.